This T cell receptor (beta chain) was profiled in a study of blood T cell repertoires in COVID-19. The protocol was immunoSEQ multiplex PCR, while the TCRdb copy is restricted to in-frame clones and leaves out a portion. The sample has about 270,000 clones; roughly 84% are singletons. The CDR3 totals 15 residues. The V segment lost 2 bases and the J segment 4 bases; nucleotides outside the gene matches: 0. Germline CDR1 reads LGHNA; CDR2 reads YNFKEQ. This receptor was taken from a woman aged 18-29 years with acute or convalescent COVID-19. Source material: peripheral blood. The chain carries TRBV4-2 and TRBJ2-1; 12 bases are shared with TRBD2. The CDR3 DNA is TGTGCCAGCAGCCAAACTAGCGGGGGGTACAATGAGCAGTTCTTC. This codes for CASSQTSGGYNEQFF.